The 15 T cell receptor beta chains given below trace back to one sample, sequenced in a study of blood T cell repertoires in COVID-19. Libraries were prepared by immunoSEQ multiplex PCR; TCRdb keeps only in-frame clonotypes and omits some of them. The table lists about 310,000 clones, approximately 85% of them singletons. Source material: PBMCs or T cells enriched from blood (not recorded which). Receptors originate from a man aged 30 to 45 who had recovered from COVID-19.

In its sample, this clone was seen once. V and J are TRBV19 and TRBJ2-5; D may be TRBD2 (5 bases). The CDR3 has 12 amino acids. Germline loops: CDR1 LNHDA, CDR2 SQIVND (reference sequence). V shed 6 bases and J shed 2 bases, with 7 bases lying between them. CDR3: CASSRGQETQYF. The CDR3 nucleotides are TGTGCCAGTAGCCGGGGTCAAGAGACCCAGTACTTC.

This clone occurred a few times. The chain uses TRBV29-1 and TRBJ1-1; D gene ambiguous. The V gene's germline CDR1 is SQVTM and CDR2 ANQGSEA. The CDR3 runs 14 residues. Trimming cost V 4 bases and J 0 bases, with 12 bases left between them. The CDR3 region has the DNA TGCAGCGTTGTTAGCGGGGTCATGAACACTGAAGCTTTCTTT. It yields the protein CSVVSGVMNTEAFF.

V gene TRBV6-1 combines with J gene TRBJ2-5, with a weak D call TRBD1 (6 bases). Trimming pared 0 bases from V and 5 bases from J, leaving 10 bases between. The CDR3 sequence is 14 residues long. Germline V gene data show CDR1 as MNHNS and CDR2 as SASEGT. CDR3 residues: CASSEAVRGETQYF. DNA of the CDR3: TGTGCCAGCAGTGAAGCAGTCAGGGGTGAGACCCAGTACTTC.

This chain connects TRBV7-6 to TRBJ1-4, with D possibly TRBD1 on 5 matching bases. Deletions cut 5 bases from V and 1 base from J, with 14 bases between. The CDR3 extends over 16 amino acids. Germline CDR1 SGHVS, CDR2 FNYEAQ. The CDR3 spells CASSPGGEGTNEKLFF. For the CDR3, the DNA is TGTGCCAGCAGCCCGGGGGGTGAAGGAACTAATGAAAAACTGTTTTTT.

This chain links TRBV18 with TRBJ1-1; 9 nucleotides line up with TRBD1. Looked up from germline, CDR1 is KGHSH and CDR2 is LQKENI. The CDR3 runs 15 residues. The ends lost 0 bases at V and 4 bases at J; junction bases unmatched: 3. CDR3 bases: TGTGCCAGCTCACCACCGGGACAGGGTGTCACTGAAGCTTTCTTT. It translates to CASSPPGQGVTEAFF.

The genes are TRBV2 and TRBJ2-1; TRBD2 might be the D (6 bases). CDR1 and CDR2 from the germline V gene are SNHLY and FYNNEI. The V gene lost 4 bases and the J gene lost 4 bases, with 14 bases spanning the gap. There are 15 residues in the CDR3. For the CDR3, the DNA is TGTGCCAGCAGTGTCCGGGGAGGCGGGTACAATGAGCAGTTCTTC. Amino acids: CASSVRGGGYNEQFF. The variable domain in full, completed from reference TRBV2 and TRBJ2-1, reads EPEVTQTPSHQVTQMGQEVILRCVPISNHLYFYWYRQILGQKVEFLVSFYNNEISEKSEIFDDQFSVERPDGSNFTLKIRSTKLEDSAMYFCASSVRGGGYNEQFFGPGTRLTVL.

CDR3 sequence (DNA): TGTGCCAGCAGTTATTCGGGACAGGCCAATCCCCTCACCTTC. It encodes CASSYSGQANPLTF. The chain couples TRBV6-5 to TRBJ1-2; 8 bases align to TRBD1. The germline V gene encodes CDR1 MNHEY and CDR2 SVGAGI. V lost 3 bases to trimming and J lost 13 bases; unmatched junction nucleotides: 13. The CDR3 is 14 amino acids.

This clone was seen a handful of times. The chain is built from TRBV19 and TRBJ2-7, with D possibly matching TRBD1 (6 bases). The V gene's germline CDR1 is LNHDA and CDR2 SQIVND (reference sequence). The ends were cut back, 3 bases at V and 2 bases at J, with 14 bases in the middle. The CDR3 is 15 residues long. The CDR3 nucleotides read TGTGCCAGTAGTATGGGCAGGGGTCATACCTACGAGCAGTACTTC. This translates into CASSMGRGHTYEQYF.

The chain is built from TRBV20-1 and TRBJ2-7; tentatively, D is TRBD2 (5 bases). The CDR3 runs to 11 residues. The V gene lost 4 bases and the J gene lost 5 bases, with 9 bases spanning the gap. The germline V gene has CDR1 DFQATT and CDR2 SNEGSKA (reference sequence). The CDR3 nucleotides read TGCAGTGCTAAAAGGGAGAACGAGCAGTACTTC. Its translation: CSAKRENEQYF.

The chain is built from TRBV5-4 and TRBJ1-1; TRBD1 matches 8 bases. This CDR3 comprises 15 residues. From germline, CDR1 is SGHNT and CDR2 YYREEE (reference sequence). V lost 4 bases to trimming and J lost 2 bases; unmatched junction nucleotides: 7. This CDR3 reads CASSPRGTGNTEAFF. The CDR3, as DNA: TGTGCCAGCAGCCCCCGAGGGACAGGAAACACTGAAGCTTTCTTT. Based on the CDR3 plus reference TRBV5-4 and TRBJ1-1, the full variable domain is ETGVTQSPTHLIKTRGQQVTLRCSSQSGHNTVSWYQQALGQGPQFIFQYYREEENGRGNFPPRFSGLQFPNYSSELNVNALELDDSALYLCASSPRGTGNTEAFFGQGTRLTVV.

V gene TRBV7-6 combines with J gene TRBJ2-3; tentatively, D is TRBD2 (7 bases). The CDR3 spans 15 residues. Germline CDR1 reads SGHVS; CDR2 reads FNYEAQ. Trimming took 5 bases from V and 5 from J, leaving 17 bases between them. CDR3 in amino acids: CASSPEVGGGDTQYF. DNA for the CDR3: TGTGCCAGCAGCCCGGAAGTAGGGGGGGGAGATACGCAGTATTTT.

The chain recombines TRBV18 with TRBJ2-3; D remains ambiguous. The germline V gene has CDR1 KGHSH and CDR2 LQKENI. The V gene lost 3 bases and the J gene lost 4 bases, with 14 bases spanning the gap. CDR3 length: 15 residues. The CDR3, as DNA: TGTGCCAGCTCACCTTCAGCGAGCCCGCCAGATACGCAGTATTTT. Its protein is CASSPSASPPDTQYF.

The CDR3 coding sequence is TGTGCCAGCAGTCCAGCCGGGACAGGCTCCGCTAACTATGGCTACACCTTC. Amino acid sequence: CASSPAGTGSANYGYTF. The chain recombines TRBV6-6 with TRBJ1-2; 8 bases align to TRBD1. V lost 5 bases and J lost 0; bases outside the gene matches: 11. There are 17 residues in the CDR3. Germline CDR1 is MNHNY and CDR2 is SVGAGI (reference sequence).

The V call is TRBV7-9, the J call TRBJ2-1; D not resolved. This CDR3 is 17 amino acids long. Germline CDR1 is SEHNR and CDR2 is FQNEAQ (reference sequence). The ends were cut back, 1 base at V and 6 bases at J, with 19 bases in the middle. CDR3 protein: CASSLVAAAKKSNEQFF. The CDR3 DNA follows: TGTGCCAGCAGCTTAGTCGCGGCAGCCAAAAAGAGCAATGAGCAGTTCTTC.

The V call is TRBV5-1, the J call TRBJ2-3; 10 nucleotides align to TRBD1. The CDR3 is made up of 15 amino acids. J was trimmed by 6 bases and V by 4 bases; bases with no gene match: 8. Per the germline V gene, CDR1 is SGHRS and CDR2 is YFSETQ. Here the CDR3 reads CASSMDRGNRDTQYF. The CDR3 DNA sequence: TGCGCCAGCAGCATGGACAGGGGGAATCGGGATACGCAGTATTTT.